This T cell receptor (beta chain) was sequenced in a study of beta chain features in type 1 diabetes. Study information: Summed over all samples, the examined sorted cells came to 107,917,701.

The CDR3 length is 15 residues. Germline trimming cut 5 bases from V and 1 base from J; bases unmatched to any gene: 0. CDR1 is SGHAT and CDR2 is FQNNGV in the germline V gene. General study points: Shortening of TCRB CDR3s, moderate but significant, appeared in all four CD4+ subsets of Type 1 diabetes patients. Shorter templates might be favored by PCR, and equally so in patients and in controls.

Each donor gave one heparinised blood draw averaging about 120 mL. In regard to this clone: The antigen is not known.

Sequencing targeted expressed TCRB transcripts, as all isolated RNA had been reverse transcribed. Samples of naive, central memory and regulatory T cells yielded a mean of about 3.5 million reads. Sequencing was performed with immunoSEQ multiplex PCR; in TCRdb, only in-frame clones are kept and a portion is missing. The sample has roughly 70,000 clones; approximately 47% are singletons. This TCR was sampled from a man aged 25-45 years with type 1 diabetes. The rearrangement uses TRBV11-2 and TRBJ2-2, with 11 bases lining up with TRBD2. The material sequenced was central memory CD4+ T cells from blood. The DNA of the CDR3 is TGTGCCAGCAGCCTAGCGGGAGGGAACACCGGGGAGCTGTTTTTT. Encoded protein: CASSLAGGNTGELFF.